This T cell receptor (beta chain) was profiled in a study of human T cells and chemical hapten exposure. Study-level findings and limits: Counts of TCRs expanded at PT1 correlated positively with patch test score.

Details on this clonotype: Its antigen is as yet unknown.

The time point is: patch test 1, 2 weeks after DPC sensitization. Sample treatment: therapeutic diphenylcyclopropenone sensitization with weekly scalp DPC. Venepuncture was done earlier than the placement of each patch test. Unfractionated whole blood yielded the extracted total RNA. A single record per CDR3 protein comes from TCRdb applying MiXCR to the RACE reads. The data hold around 100,000 distinct CDR3 sequences, with approximately 9.9% observed a single time. The specimen was whole blood, collected in connection with sensitization to the hapten diphenylcyclopropenone (DPC). The TCR comes from a woman in her forties with alopecia areata. Some clones in this sample may be carry-over from other donors' samples.

The CDR3 sequence: CASSGTGTRREQYF. CDR3 sequence (DNA): TGTGCCAGCAGCGGGACCGGGACTAGAAGGGAGCAGTACTTC. The rearrangement joins TRBV9 to TRBJ2-7, with 8 bases aligning to TRBD2. Trimming took 3 bases from V and 7 from J; bases not matched to a gene: 9. CDR1 and CDR2 (germline): SGDLS, YYNGEE. The CDR3 length is 14 residues.